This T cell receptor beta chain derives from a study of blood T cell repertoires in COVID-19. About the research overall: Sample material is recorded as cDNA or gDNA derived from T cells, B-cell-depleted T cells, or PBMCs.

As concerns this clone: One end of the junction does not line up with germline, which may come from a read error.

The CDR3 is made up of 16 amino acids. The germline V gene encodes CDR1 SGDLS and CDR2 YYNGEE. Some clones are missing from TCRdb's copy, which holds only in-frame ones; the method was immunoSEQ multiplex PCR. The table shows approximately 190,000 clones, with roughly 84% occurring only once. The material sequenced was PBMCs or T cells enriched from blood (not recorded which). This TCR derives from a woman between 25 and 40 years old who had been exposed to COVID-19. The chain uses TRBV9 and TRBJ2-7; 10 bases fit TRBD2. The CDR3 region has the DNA TGTGTCAGCAGCGTAGCCCTAGCGGGGGCGAACTACGAGCAGTACTTC. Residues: CVSSVALAGANYEQYF. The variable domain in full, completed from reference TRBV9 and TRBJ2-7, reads DSGVTQTPKHLITATGQRVTLRCSPRSGDLSVYWYQQSLDQGLQFLIQYYNGEERAKGNILERFSAQQFPDLHSELNLSSLELGDSALYFCVSSVALAGANYEQYFGPGTRLTVT.